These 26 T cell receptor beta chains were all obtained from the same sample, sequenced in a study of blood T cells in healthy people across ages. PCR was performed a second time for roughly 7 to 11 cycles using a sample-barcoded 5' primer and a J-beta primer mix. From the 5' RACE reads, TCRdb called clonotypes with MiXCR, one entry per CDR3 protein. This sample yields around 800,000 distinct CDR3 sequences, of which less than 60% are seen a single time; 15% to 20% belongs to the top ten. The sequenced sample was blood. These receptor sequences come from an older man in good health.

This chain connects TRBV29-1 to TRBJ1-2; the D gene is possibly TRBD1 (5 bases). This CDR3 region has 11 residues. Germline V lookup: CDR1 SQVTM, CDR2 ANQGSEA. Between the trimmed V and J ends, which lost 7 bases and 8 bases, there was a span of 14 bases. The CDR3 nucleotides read TGCAGCGGTGTGGGGGAGGTGGGCTACACCTTC. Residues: CSGVGEVGYTF.

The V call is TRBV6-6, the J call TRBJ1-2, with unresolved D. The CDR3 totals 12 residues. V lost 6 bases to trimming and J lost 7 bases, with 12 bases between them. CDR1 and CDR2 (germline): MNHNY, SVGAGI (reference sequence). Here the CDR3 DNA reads TGTGCCAGCAGGCCAGGCTCGGGTGGCTACACCTTC. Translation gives CASRPGSGGYTF.

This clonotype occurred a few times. CDR3: CASSKRGRGPVWANVLTF. DNA for the CDR3: TGTGCCAGCAGCAAAAGGGGCAGGGGGCCGGTTTGGGCCAACGTCCTGACTTTC. The V gene is TRBV21-1, the J gene TRBJ2-6; TRBD1 reflects the table's D call only, with no check against the DNA. TRBV21-1 represents a pseudogene. This CDR3 has 18 residues.

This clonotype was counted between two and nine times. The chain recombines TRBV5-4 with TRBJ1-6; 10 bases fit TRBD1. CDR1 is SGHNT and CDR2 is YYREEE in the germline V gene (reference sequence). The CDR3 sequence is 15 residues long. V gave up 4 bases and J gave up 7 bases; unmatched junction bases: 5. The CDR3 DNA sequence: TGTGCCAGCAGCCTGGGACAGGGGAAGAATTCACCCCTCCACTTT. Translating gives CASSLGQGKNSPLHF.

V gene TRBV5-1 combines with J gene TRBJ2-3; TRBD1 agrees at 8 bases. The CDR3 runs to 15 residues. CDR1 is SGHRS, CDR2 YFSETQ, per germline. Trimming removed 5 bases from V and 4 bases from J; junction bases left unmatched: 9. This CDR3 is CASSRDRGPSDTQYF. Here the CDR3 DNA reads TGCGCCAGCAGTCGCGACAGGGGCCCATCAGATACGCAGTATTTT.

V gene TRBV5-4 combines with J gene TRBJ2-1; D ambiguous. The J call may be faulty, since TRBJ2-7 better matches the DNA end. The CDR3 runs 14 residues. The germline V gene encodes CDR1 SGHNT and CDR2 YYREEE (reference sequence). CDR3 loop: CANSRVSSYNEQYF. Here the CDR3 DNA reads TGTGCCAACAGTCGGGTGAGCTCCTACAATGAGCAGTACTTC.

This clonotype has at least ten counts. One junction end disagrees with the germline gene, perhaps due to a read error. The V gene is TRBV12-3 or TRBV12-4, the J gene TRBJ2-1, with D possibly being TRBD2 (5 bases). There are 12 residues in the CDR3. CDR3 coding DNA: TGTGCCAGCAGTTTGCCGGGGTCTGAGCGGTTCTTC. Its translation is CASSLPGSERFF.

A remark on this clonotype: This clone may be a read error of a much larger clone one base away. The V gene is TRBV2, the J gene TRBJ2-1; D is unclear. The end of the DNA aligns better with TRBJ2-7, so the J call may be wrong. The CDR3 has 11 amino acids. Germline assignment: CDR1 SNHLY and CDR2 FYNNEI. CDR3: CASILYNEQYF. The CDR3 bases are TGTGCCAGCATACTCTACAATGAGCAGTACTTC.

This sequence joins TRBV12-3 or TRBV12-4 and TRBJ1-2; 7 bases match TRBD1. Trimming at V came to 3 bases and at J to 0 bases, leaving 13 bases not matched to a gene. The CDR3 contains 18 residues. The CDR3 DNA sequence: TGTGCCAGCAGTTTTTTCCCGGGCAGGGGGACCGCTAACTATGGCTACACCTTC. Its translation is CASSFFPGRGTANYGYTF.

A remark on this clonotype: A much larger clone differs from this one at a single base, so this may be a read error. CDR3 bases: TGTGCCAGCAGGGAAGGGGGAGGCGAGCAGTTCTTC. Translating gives CASREGGGEQFF. The chain joins TRBV27 to TRBJ2-1; D tentatively fits TRBD1 or TRBD2 (6 bases each). Germline assignment: CDR1 MNHEY and CDR2 SMNVEV (reference sequence). This CDR3 is built from 12 residues. Trimming removed 6 bases from V and 10 bases from J, with 13 bases in between.

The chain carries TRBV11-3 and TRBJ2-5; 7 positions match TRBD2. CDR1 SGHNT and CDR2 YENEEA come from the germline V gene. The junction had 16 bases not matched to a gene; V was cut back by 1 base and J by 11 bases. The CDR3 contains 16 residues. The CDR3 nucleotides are TGTGCCAGCAGCTTAGGTCCGGGAGGTTCGTACAATGAGCAGTACTTC. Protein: CASSLGPGGSYNEQYF.

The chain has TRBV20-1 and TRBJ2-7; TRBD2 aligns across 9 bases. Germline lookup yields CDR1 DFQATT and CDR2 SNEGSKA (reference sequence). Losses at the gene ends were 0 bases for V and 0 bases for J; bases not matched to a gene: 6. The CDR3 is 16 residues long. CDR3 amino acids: CSARDAGGFTSYEQYF. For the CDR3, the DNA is TGCAGTGCTAGAGACGCGGGAGGGTTCACCTCCTACGAGCAGTACTTC.

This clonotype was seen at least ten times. CDR3 loop: CASSLGSRNEQFF. The CDR3 bases are TGCGCCAGCAGCCTCGGGAGTCGCAATGAGCAGTTCTTC. This sequence joins TRBV5-1 and TRBJ2-1; a weak D match, TRBD2 (6 bases). V lost 4 bases to trimming and J lost 6 bases, with 11 bases between them. Germline V gene data show CDR1 as SGHRS and CDR2 as YFSETQ. This CDR3 has 13 amino acids.

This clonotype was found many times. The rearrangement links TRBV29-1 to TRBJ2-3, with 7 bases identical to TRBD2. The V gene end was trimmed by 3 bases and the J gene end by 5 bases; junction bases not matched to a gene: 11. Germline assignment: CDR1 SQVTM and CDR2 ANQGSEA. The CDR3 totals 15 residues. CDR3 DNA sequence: TGCAGCGTTGATAGCGGGCGCGACGGGGGAGATACGCAGTATTTT. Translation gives CSVDSGRDGGDTQYF.

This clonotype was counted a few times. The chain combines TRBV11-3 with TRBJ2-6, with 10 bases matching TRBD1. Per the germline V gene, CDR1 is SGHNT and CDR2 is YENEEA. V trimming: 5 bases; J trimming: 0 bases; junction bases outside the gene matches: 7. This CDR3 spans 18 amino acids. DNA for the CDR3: TGTGCCAGCAGCCCCAGACAGGGGGCTGTCTCTGGGGCCAACGTCCTGACTTTC. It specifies CASSPRQGAVSGANVLTF.

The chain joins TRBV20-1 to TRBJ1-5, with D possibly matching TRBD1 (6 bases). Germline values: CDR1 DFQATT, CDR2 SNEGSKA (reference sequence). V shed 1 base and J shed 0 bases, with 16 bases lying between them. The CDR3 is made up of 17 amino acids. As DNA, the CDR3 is TGCAGTGCTAGAGGGCGGGGGGCCAGTAATAGCAATCAGCCCCAGCATTTT. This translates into CSARGRGASNSNQPQHF.

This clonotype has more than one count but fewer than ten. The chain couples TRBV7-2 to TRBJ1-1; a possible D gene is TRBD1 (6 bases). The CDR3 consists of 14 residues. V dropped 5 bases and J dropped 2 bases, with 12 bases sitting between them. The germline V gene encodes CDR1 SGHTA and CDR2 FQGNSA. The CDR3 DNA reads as TGTGCCAGCAGCCTGAGCAGGGGAAACACTGAAGCTTTCTTT. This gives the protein CASSLSRGNTEAFF.

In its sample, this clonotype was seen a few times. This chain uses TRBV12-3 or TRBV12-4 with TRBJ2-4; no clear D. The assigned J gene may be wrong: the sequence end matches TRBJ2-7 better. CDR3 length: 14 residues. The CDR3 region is CASSFDATHGEQYF. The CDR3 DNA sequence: TGTGCCAGCAGTTTTGATGCCACGCATGGCGAGCAGTACTTC.

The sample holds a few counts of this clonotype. The CDR3 DNA reads as TGTGCCAGCAGCTTAGGCGGGTTTAACACAGATACGCAGTATTTT. It encodes CASSLGGFNTDTQYF. The rearrangement uses TRBV7-2 and TRBJ2-3; possible D gene TRBD2, 5 bases. CDR3 size: 15 residues. The V and J ends lost 1 base and 2 bases respectively, with 10 bases between them. Germline V gene data show CDR1 as SGHTA and CDR2 as FQGNSA.

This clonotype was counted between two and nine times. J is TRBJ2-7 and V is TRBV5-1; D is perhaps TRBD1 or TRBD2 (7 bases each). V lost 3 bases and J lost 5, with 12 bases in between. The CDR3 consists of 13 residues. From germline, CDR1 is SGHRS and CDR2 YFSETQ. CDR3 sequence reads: CASSWGGQNEQYF. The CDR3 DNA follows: TGCGCCAGCAGCTGGGGGGGACAGAACGAGCAGTACTTC.

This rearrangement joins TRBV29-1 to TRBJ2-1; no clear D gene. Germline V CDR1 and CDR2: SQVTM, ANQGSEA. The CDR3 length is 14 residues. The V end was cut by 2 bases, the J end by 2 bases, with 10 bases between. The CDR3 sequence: CSVELQATYNEQFF. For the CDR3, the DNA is TGCAGCGTTGAACTCCAGGCTACCTACAATGAGCAGTTCTTC.

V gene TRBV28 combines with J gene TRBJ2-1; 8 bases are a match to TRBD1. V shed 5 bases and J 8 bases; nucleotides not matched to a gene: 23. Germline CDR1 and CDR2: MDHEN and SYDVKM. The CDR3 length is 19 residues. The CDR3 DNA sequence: TGTGCCAGCAGTACGACAGGGGTTTGGGATTTTGGGGGCGTCGATGAGCAGTTCTTC. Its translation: CASSTTGVWDFGGVDEQFF.

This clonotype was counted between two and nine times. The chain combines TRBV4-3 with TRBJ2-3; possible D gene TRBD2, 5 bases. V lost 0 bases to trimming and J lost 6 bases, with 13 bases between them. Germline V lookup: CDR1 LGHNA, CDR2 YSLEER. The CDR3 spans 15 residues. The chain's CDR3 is CASSQEGGGADTQYF. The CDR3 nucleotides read TGCGCCAGCAGCCAAGAAGGAGGAGGCGCGGATACGCAGTATTTT.

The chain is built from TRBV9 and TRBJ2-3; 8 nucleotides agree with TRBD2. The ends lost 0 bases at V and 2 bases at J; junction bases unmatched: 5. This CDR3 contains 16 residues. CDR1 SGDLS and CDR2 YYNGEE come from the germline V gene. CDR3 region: CASSVDGSGNTDTQYF. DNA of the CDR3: TGTGCCAGCAGCGTAGATGGTAGCGGGAACACAGATACGCAGTATTTT. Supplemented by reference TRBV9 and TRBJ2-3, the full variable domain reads DSGVTQTPKHLITATGQRVTLRCSPRSGDLSVYWYQQSLDQGLQFLIQYYNGEERAKGNILERFSAQQFPDLHSELNLSSLELGDSALYFCASSVDGSGNTDTQYFGPGTRLTVL.

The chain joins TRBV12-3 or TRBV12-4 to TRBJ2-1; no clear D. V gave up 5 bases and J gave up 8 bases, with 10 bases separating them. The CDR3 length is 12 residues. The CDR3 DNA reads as TGTGCCAGCAGTAAAGGGTACGATGAGCAGTTCTTC. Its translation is CASSKGYDEQFF.

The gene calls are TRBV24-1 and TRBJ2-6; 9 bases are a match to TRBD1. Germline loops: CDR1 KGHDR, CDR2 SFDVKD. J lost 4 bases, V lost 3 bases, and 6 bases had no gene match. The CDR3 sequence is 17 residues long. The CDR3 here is CATSDRTGVGGANVLTF. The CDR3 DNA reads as TGTGCCACCAGTGATCGGACAGGGGTGGGGGGGGCCAACGTCCTGACTTTC.